A selection of T cell receptor beta chains follows, all from one sample in a study of shared clonotypes between healthy human individuals. Sequencing used immunoSEQ multiplex PCR; TCRdb keeps in-frame clones, though not all of them. The sample contains around 2,100,000 clones, around 96% of which appear only once. The sequencing input was naive CD8+ T cells sorted from blood. Every receptor here comes from a man between 18 and 29 years old in good health. The CDR3 runs from the conserved cysteine through the conserved F or W. Each record gives: V gene, J gene, D gene, CDR3 protein. A D gene is named only where the DNA matches it firmly.

>TRBV28|TRBJ1-3|.
CASSYKPGELNTIYF
>TRBV7-9|TRBJ2-2|TRBD1
CASSPQGANTGELFF
>TRBV25-1|TRBJ2-5|.
CASSEYEGRGDQETQYF
>TRBV7-2|TRBJ2-7|.
CASSLDGPPGYEQYF
>TRBV2|TRBJ1-1|.
CASTSPQRAEAFF
>TRBV7-9|TRBJ2-1|.
CASSGPSSYNEQFF
>TRBV11-2|TRBJ2-2|.
CATLNTGELFF
>TRBV9|TRBJ1-6|.
CASSVSGGYGYSPLHF
>TRBV18|TRBJ1-1|TRBD1
CASSPGTGRMNTEAFF
>TRBV27|TRBJ2-7|.
CASSLAGSSYEQYF
>TRBV5-1|TRBJ2-3|TRBD2
CASSLTGLAGGTDTQYF
>TRBV7-9|TRBJ2-7|TRBD1
CASDHGQGWGEQYF
>TRBV28|TRBJ2-3|TRBD2
CASSSFSGGGDTQYF
>TRBV9|TRBJ2-7|TRBD2
CASSAGTSIYEQYF
>TRBV10-1|TRBJ1-1|TRBD1
CASSNTGGTEAFF
>TRBV5-6|TRBJ2-7|.
CASSLDGQNTYEQYF
>TRBV7-9|TRBJ2-3|.
CASSSTTDTQYF
>TRBV5-1|TRBJ2-7|TRBD2
CASSSGTSGGPIYEQYF
>TRBV5-6|TRBJ2-5|.
CASSPTGIHWEETQYF
>TRBV14|TRBJ2-7|.
CASSQGDGYYEQYF